These 11 T cell receptor beta chains share one sample of origin, sequenced in a study of graft-versus-host responses after intestinal transplantation. Data came from immunoSEQ multiplex PCR; TCRdb stores just in-frame clones and leaves some out. The data show around 7,400 clones, roughly 69% seen once. Both intraepithelial and lamina propria lymphocytes were released by processing graft tissue. This specimen was ileum tissue, taken approximately 35 weeks after intestinal transplantation. The receptor set was obtained from a human patient who received an intestinal transplant, so some T cells may come from the graft donor.

The rearrangement links TRBV28 to TRBJ2-3; D remains unclear. The ends were cut back, 2 bases at V and 5 bases at J, with 8 bases in the middle. The CDR3 length is 13 residues. From germline, CDR1 is MDHEN and CDR2 SYDVKM. CDR3 in amino acids: CASSLPGEDTQYF. The CDR3, as DNA: TGTGCCAGCAGTTTACCCGGAGAAGATACGCAGTATTTT.

The rearrangement links TRBV6-1 to TRBJ1-1; D is perhaps TRBD1 (5 bases). The CDR3 totals 14 residues. V lost 7 bases and J 1 base, leaving 13 bases between the germline ends. Germline CDR1 and CDR2: MNHNS and SASEGT. The CDR3 here is CASTTSQGNTEAFF. CDR3 in DNA: TGTGCCAGCACCACGTCTCAGGGGAACACTGAAGCTTTCTTT.

This clone was seen more than once but under ten times. Other DNA sequences in the same sample also yield this CDR3. The J gene is TRBJ2-1, the V gene TRBV19; the D is unclear. The germline V gene has CDR1 LNHDA and CDR2 SQIVND (reference sequence). V was pared by 3 bases and J by 4 bases, with 4 bases between. The CDR3 runs to 12 residues. The CDR3 is CASSISYNEQFF. The CDR3 coding sequence is TGTGCCAGTAGTATCTCGTACAATGAGCAGTTCTTC.

The chain joins TRBV4-2 to TRBJ2-2; 11 bases align to TRBD2. CDR1 is LGHNA and CDR2 is YNFKEQ in the germline V gene. CDR3 size: 18 residues. Germline trimming cut 3 bases from V and 7 bases from J; bases unmatched to any gene: 13. This CDR3 is CASSHLLAGAAINGELFF. In DNA form, the CDR3 reads TGTGCCAGCAGCCACTTACTAGCGGGGGCAGCAATAAACGGGGAGCTGTTTTTT.

The V gene is TRBV4-2, the J gene TRBJ1-2; D gene uncertain. Germline-derived CDR1 and CDR2 are LGHNA and YNFKEQ. This CDR3 comprises 15 residues. V gave up 4 bases and J gave up 8 bases, with 20 bases separating them. CDR3 DNA sequence: TGTGCCAGCAGCCTGGGGAAGAGCCCCTATGTAGGCTACACCTTC. Its translation: CASSLGKSPYVGYTF.

The chain recombines TRBV7-7 with TRBJ2-2; D tentatively reads TRBD1 or TRBD2 (5 bases each). V lost 11 bases to trimming and J lost 0 bases, with 10 bases between them. Germline V gene data show CDR1 as SSHAT and CDR2 as FNYEAQ (reference sequence). The CDR3 covers 13 residues. The CDR3 nucleotides read TGTGCCGTCGGGGCCCCGAACACCGGGGAGCTGTTTTTT. This gives the protein CAVGAPNTGELFF.

This sequence joins TRBV5-1 and TRBJ1-2; no firm D call. The germline V gene has CDR1 SGHRS and CDR2 YFSETQ. The CDR3 covers 15 residues. The germline V and J ends were trimmed by 1 base and 8 bases, with 18 bases remaining between them. DNA of the CDR3: TGCGCCAGCAGCTTGCTTAGTTCCCCTGAAGGAGGCTACACCTTC. Translated, it gives CASSLLSSPEGGYTF.

This rearrangement joins TRBV15 to TRBJ1-5, with TRBD1 matching over 7 bases. The CDR3 has 18 amino acids. J gave up 1 base and V 9 bases, and 18 bases lay outside the gene matches. Germline V CDR1 and CDR2: LNHNV, YYDKDF (reference sequence). CDR3 in DNA: TGTGCCACAAATCTCCTGAACAGGGGTTTTTGGAGCAATCAGCCCCAGCATTTT. As protein: CATNLLNRGFWSNQPQHF.

With respect to this clone: Other DNA sequences in this specimen translate into the identical CDR3. The rearrangement joins TRBV28 to TRBJ2-5, with TRBD2 matching 9 bases. V gave up 5 bases and J gave up 5 bases; unmatched junction bases: 9. CDR3 length: 15 amino acids. From germline, CDR1 is MDHEN and CDR2 SYDVKM. The CDR3 region has the DNA TGTGCCAGCAGTCCCGGGACTAGCCGATCGGAGACCCAGTACTTC. This translates into CASSPGTSRSETQYF.

CDR3 nucleotides: TGTGCCAGTAGCTACGGGACAGGGGGCTGGACTGAAGCTTTCTTT. Amino acid sequence: CASSYGTGGWTEAFF. The rearrangement joins TRBV19 to TRBJ1-1; TRBD1 agrees at 12 bases. The trim removed 6 bases at V and 5 bases at J, leaving 7 bases unmatched. Per the germline V gene, CDR1 is LNHDA and CDR2 is SQIVND (reference sequence). The CDR3 contains 15 residues.

The CDR3 region has the DNA TGTGCCAGCACCGACGACAGATGGAACACCGGGGAGCTGTTTTTT. Protein: CASTDDRWNTGELFF. The chain links TRBV5-5 to TRBJ2-2, with a tentative D call TRBD1 (5 bases). There are 15 residues in the CDR3. The germline V and J ends were trimmed by 6 bases and 1 base, with 13 bases remaining between them. Germline V gives CDR1 SGHKS, CDR2 YYEKEE (reference sequence). Full variable domain (outside the CDR3, taken from reference TRBV5-5 and TRBJ2-2): DAGVTQSPTHLIKTRGQQVTLRCSPISGHKSVSWYQQVLGQGPQFIFQYYEKEERGRGNFPDRFSARQFPNYSSELNVNALLLGDSALYLCASTDDRWNTGELFFGEGSRLTVL.